This T cell receptor beta chain emerged from a study of response to subunit inactivated influenza vaccine. Whole-study results and caveats: That few new T cells are recruited by each seasonal influenza vaccination was the authors' suggestion.

As for this clonotype: Its antigen is unknown.

The CDR3 is 12 residues long. Trimming left V 0 bases short and J 6 bases short, with 7 bases between. The germline V gene encodes CDR1 DFQATT and CDR2 SNEGSKA (reference sequence). A single record per CDR3 protein comes from TCRdb applying MiXCR to the RT-PCR reads. The sample lists a few hundred thousand distinct CDR3 sequences, roughly an eighth occurring once. The sequence derives from a man aged 50 to 60 who received an inactivated influenza vaccine. The source material was non-naive T cells sorted from PBMCs, sampled less than 15 days before vaccination. This chain uses TRBV20-1 with TRBJ2-3; the D is unclear. CDR3 bases: TGCAGTGCTAGAGAGTCACCTGATACGCAGTATTTT. Translated: CSARESPDTQYF.